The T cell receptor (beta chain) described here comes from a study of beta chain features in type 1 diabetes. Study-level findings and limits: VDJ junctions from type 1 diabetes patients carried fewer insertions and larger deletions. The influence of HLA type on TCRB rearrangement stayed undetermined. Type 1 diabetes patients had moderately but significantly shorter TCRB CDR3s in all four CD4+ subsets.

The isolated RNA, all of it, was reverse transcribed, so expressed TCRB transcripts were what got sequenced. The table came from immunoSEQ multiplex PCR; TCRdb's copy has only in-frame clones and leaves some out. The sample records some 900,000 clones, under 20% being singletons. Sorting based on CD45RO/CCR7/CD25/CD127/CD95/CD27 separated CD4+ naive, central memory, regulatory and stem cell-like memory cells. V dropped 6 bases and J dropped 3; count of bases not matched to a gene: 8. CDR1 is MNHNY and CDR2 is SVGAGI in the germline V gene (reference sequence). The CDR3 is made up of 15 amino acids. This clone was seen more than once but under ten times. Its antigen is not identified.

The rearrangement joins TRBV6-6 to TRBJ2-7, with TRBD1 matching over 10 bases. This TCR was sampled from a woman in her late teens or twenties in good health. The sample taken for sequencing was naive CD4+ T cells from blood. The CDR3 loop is CASRAGQGGVYEQYF. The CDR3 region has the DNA TGTGCCAGCAGGGCTGGACAGGGGGGAGTCTACGAGCAGTACTTC.